The T cell receptor (beta chain) under discussion was sequenced for a study of OX40 agonist ivuxolimab in advanced cancers. Libraries were prepared by immunoSEQ multiplex PCR; TCRdb keeps only in-frame clonotypes and omits some of them. The table includes about 58,000 clones, about 87% detected once. The CDR3 spans 15 residues. J gave up 4 bases and V 4 bases, and 6 bases lay outside the gene matches. The germline V gene has CDR1 MNHEY and CDR2 SMNVEV (reference sequence). This clone was counted a single time. The rearrangement uses TRBV27 and TRBJ1-3, with 8 bases that match TRBD1. Material: CD4+ or CD8+ T cells sorted from blood, obtained in a trial of the OX40 agonist ivuxolimab. The sequence was collected from an adult with an advanced solid tumor such as melanoma, head and neck, liver or kidney cancer. Here the CDR3 reads CASSSLTGVGNTIYF. The CDR3 DNA is TGTGCCAGCAGTTCCCTGACAGGGGTAGGAAACACCATATATTTT.